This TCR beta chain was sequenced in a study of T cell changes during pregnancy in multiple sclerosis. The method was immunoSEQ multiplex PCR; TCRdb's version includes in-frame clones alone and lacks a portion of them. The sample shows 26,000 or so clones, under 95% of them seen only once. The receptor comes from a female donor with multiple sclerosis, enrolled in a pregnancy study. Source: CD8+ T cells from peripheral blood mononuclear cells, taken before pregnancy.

CDR3 sequence (DNA): TGTGCCAGTAGTATGAATCATGTAGCCAATGAGCAGTTCTTC. It is translated as CASSMNHVANEQFF. The chain combines TRBV19 with TRBJ2-1; D gene unclear. Germline V gene lookup returns CDR1 LNHDA and CDR2 SQIVND (reference sequence). CDR3 size: 14 residues. Trimming removed 3 bases from V and 6 bases from J, with 12 bases in between.